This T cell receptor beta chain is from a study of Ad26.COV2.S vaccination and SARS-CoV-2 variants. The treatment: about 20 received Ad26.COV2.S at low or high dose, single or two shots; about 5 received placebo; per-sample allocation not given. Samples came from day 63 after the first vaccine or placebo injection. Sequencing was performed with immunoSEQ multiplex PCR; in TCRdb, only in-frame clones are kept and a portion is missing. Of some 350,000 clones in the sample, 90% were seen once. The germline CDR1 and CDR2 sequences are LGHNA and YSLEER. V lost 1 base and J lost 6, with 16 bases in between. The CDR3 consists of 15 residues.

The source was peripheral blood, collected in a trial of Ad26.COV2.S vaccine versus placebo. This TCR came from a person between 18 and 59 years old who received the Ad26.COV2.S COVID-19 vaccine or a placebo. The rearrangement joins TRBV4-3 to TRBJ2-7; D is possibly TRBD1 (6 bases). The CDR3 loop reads CASSQGVQGLGEQYF. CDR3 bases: TGCGCCAGCAGCCAAGGCGTGCAGGGGCTAGGCGAGCAGTACTTC.